The 28 T cell receptor beta chains below were found in one sample sequenced in a study of blood T cell repertoires in COVID-19. Assay used: immunoSEQ multiplex PCR; TCRdb lists only in-frame clones, some missing. The sample comprises approximately 210,000 clones, 94% of which are singletons, and approximately 0.69% rests with the top ten. The sample comprised peripheral blood. The receptor set was obtained from a man younger than 40 with COVID-19, enrolled during active disease.

The V call is TRBV6-6, the J call TRBJ1-4; D gene unclear. V lost 0 bases to trimming and J lost 8 bases, with 16 bases between them. CDR1 is MNHNY and CDR2 is SVGAGI in the germline V gene (reference sequence). There are 16 residues in the CDR3. The chain's CDR3 is CASSYSKLLREEKLFF. The CDR3 nucleotides read TGTGCCAGCAGTTACTCTAAACTTCTCCGGGAGGAAAAACTGTTTTTT.

CDR3 sequence reads: CASSATSGGLNTGELFF. CDR3 in DNA: TGTGCCAGCAGCGCGACTAGCGGGGGGTTAAACACCGGGGAGCTGTTTTTT. This sequence joins TRBV9 and TRBJ2-2, with TRBD2 matching over 13 bases. The CDR3 runs to 17 residues. J lost 2 bases, V lost 3 bases, and 4 bases had no gene match. From germline, CDR1 is SGDLS and CDR2 YYNGEE.

The rearrangement joins TRBV13 to TRBJ2-1; perhaps TRBD2 as D (7 bases). Germline values: CDR1 PRHDT, CDR2 FYEKMQ (reference sequence). The V and J ends lost 5 bases and 5 bases respectively, with 10 bases between them. There are 13 residues in the CDR3. The CDR3 DNA reads as TGTGCCAGCAGCGCGGGGGCACACAATGAGCAGTTCTTC. Its protein product is CASSAGAHNEQFF.

V gene TRBV11-2 combines with J gene TRBJ1-1; TRBD1 aligns across 8 bases. CDR3 size: 16 residues. V was clipped by 1 base and J by 7 bases; unmatched bases: 11. Germline values: CDR1 SGHAT, CDR2 FQNNGV. CDR3 DNA sequence: TGTGCCAGCAGCTTAGGATGGGCAGGGGGCCCCGTTGAAGCTTTCTTT. It encodes CASSLGWAGGPVEAFF. Together with reference TRBV11-2 and TRBJ1-1, the CDR3 gives the full variable domain: EAGVAQSPRYKIIEKRQSVAFWCNPISGHATLYWYQQILGQGPKLLIQFQNNGVVDDSQLPKDRFSAERLKGVDSTLKIQPAKLEDSAVYLCASSLGWAGGPVEAFFGQGTRLTVV.

The chain has TRBV5-4 and TRBJ2-7, with D possibly matching TRBD2 (7 bases). The CDR3 is 15 amino acids. Deletions cut 5 bases from V and 6 bases from J, with 21 bases between. Germline V CDR1 and CDR2: SGHNT, YYREEE (reference sequence). CDR3 protein: CASSREGGGYSEQYF. The CDR3 coding sequence is TGTGCCAGCAGTCGGGAAGGGGGGGGGTACTCCGAGCAGTACTTC.

The rearrangement links TRBV19 to TRBJ2-2; a possible D gene is TRBD2 (6 bases). Looked up from germline, CDR1 is LNHDA and CDR2 is SQIVND (reference sequence). Trimming left V 7 bases short and J 2 bases short, with 8 bases between. CDR3 length: 13 residues. CDR3 sequence reads: CASTGVNTGELFF. DNA of the CDR3: TGTGCCAGTACGGGGGTAAACACCGGGGAGCTGTTTTTT.

The chain uses TRBV4-1 and TRBJ1-5; weak D call: TRBD1 (6 bases). Germline V gene lookup returns CDR1 MGHRA and CDR2 YSYEKL. The CDR3 loop spans 15 amino acids. The ends were cut back, 3 bases at V and 6 bases at J, with 15 bases in the middle. The CDR3 region has the DNA TGCGCCAGCAGCCACATCTACAGGGAAGGTCAGCCCCAGCATTTT. As protein: CASSHIYREGQPQHF.

The chain combines TRBV10-3 with TRBJ1-3, with D perhaps matching TRBD1 (6 bases). The V and J ends lost 5 bases and 0 bases respectively, with 11 bases between them. The CDR3 extends over 15 amino acids. Germline CDR1 and CDR2: ENHRY and SYGVKD. The chain's CDR3 is CAISKTGNSGNTIYF. CDR3 in DNA: TGTGCCATCAGTAAAACAGGGAACTCTGGAAACACCATATATTTT.

V gene TRBV13 combines with J gene TRBJ2-1; D is ambiguous. Germline V gene data show CDR1 as PRHDT and CDR2 as FYEKMQ (reference sequence). The CDR3 runs 15 residues. Trimming left V 0 bases short and J 4 bases short, with 10 bases between. CDR3 DNA: TGTGCCAGCAGCTTAGGGGCGGTCTATTACAATGAGCAGTTCTTC. Translation: CASSLGAVYYNEQFF.

The chain has TRBV6-5 and TRBJ2-5; 7 bases align to TRBD1. This CDR3 is 16 amino acids long. Germline assignment: CDR1 MNHEY and CDR2 SVGAGI. Trimming took 4 bases from V and 5 from J; bases not matched to a gene: 13. CDR3 residues: CASSSPKTTGFETQYF. CDR3 nucleotide sequence: TGTGCCAGCAGTTCCCCCAAGACGACAGGGTTTGAGACCCAGTACTTC.

V is TRBV19 and J is TRBJ2-2; TRBD2 aligns across 10 bases. The CDR3 spans 17 residues. Germline loops: CDR1 LNHDA, CDR2 SQIVND (reference sequence). The V gene end was trimmed by 5 bases and the J gene end by 4 bases; junction bases not matched to a gene: 10. For the CDR3, the DNA is TGTGCCAGTAGTTCCTCTAGCGGGGGCCTTCCCACCGGGGAGCTGTTTTTT. It translates to CASSSSSGGLPTGELFF. The full variable domain, completed using reference TRBV19 and TRBJ2-2, is DGGITQSPKYLFRKEGQNVTLSCEQNLNHDAMYWYRQDPGQGLRLIYYSQIVNDFQKGDIAEGYSVSREKKESFPLTVTSAQKNPTAFYLCASSSSSGGLPTGELFFGEGSRLTVL.

The V and J genes are TRBV13 and TRBJ2-2, with D perhaps TRBD1 (6 bases). The V gene lost 5 bases and the J gene lost 6 bases, with 25 bases spanning the gap. Germline assignment: CDR1 PRHDT and CDR2 FYEKMQ (reference sequence). This CDR3 region has 18 residues. The CDR3 coding sequence is TGTGCCAGCAGCGCCCAAATCCCCCCACAGGGAAGTTCCGGGGAGCTGTTTTTT. As protein: CASSAQIPPQGSSGELFF.

In its sample, this clone was seen once. As DNA, the CDR3 is TGTGCCAGCAGCCAATCGTCCAGGGGAGAGTCTCGTCATCTCTACGAGCAGTACTTC. It is translated as CASSQSSRGESRHLYEQYF. The J gene is TRBJ2-7, the V gene TRBV3-1 (or the pseudogene TRBV3-2); TRBD1 might be the D (6 bases). There are 19 residues in the CDR3. CDR1 is LGHDT and CDR2 is YNNKEL in the germline V gene (reference sequence). The V end was cut by 2 bases, the J end by 3 bases, with 26 bases between.

This sequence joins TRBV6-5 and TRBJ1-5; perhaps TRBD1 as D (6 bases). CDR1 MNHEY and CDR2 SVGAGI come from the germline V gene. The CDR3 is made up of 12 amino acids. V was clipped by 10 bases and J by 1 base, with 8 bases between them. The CDR3 sequence is CATQGSNQPQHF. As DNA, the CDR3 is TGTGCCACACAGGGAAGCAATCAGCCCCAGCATTTT.

The chain links TRBV6-5 to TRBJ2-1, with 9 nucleotides matching TRBD2. The CDR3 spans 13 residues. Germline V gene lookup returns CDR1 MNHEY and CDR2 SVGAGI. V gave up 10 bases and J gave up 8 bases; unmatched junction bases: 9. CDR3 loop: CATKSSGVDEQFF. CDR3 coding DNA: TGTGCCACCAAGTCTAGCGGGGTGGATGAGCAGTTCTTC.

The chain uses TRBV9 and TRBJ1-1, with 8 bases fitting TRBD1. Germline CDR1 reads SGDLS; CDR2 reads YYNGEE. The CDR3 covers 15 residues. Unmatched junction bases numbered 4, after V lost 2 bases and J lost 1 base. CDR3 sequence: CASSVQGAGNTEAFF. The CDR3 nucleotides are TGTGCCAGCAGCGTTCAGGGGGCTGGGAACACTGAAGCTTTCTTT.

This clone has a single count. This chain joins TRBV6-1 and TRBJ1-2, with 8 positions matching TRBD1. Germline CDR1 reads MNHNS; CDR2 reads SASEGT. V was clipped by 2 bases and J by 2 bases; unmatched bases: 7. This CDR3 region has 16 residues. CDR3: CASSEPRTGLNYGYTF. In nucleotides, the CDR3 is TGTGCCAGCAGTGAACCCCGGACAGGGTTAAACTATGGCTACACCTTC.

In its sample, this clone was seen once. The rearrangement uses TRBV5-6 and TRBJ2-7, with D unclear. This CDR3 spans 13 amino acids. V was trimmed by 0 bases and J by 2 bases, leaving 6 bases between them. Germline V CDR1 and CDR2: SGHDT, YYEEEE. For the CDR3, the DNA is TGTGCCAGCAGCTTGGCAGGAACCTACGAGCAGTACTTC. Translating it yields CASSLAGTYEQYF.

The chain couples TRBV19 to TRBJ2-1, with TRBD2 identical over 11 bases. V dropped 0 bases and J dropped 12; count of bases not matched to a gene: 7. CDR3 length: 15 residues. Looked up from germline, CDR1 is LNHDA and CDR2 is SQIVND (reference sequence). The CDR3 DNA sequence: TGTGCCAGTAGTATAGATCGCCTAGCGGGGGGTGGGCAGTTCTTC. This translates into CASSIDRLAGGGQFF.

The chain has TRBV7-9 and TRBJ2-2; 8 nucleotides align to TRBD2. Trimming took 5 bases from V and 0 from J; bases not matched to a gene: 5. This CDR3 region has 16 residues. CDR1 is SEHNR, CDR2 FQNEAQ, per germline (reference sequence). The CDR3 sequence is CASSTIAGTNTGELFF. CDR3 coding DNA: TGTGCCAGCAGCACGATAGCGGGGACGAACACCGGGGAGCTGTTTTTT.

This rearrangement joins TRBV6-5 to TRBJ1-2, with TRBD1 matching over 9 bases. The germline V gene encodes CDR1 MNHEY and CDR2 SVGAGI. J was trimmed by 9 bases and V by 5 bases; bases with no gene match: 13. The length of the CDR3 is 15 residues. CDR3 residues: CASSQPLGQGDRYTF. For the CDR3, the DNA is TGTGCCAGCAGTCAACCGCTGGGACAGGGAGATCGCTACACCTTC.

The CDR3 nucleotides are TGTGCCAGCAGCTTTGACAGGGGGGGAGACTACGAGCAGTACTTC. Encoded protein: CASSFDRGGDYEQYF. The chain carries TRBV6-5 and TRBJ2-7, with 9 bases matching TRBD1. V lost 6 bases and J lost 3; bases outside the gene matches: 9. The V gene's germline CDR1 is MNHEY and CDR2 SVGAGI. The CDR3 is made up of 15 amino acids.

This chain uses TRBV9 with TRBJ2-1; D uncertain. The V gene's germline CDR1 is SGDLS and CDR2 YYNGEE. V lost 0 bases, J lost 0 bases, and 7 bases lay in between. The CDR3 sequence is 15 residues long. DNA for the CDR3: TGTGCCAGCAGCGTAGGCGTTAGCTCCTACAATGAGCAGTTCTTC. It is translated as CASSVGVSSYNEQFF.

This chain connects TRBV30 to TRBJ1-2; 11 bases align to TRBD1. Germline-derived CDR1 and CDR2 are GTSNPN and SVGIG (reference sequence). The CDR3 length is 13 residues. J lost 5 bases, V lost 8 bases, and 7 bases had no gene match. CDR3 residues: CAHPGTGGYGYTF. Written as DNA, the CDR3 is TGTGCCCACCCCGGGACAGGGGGGTATGGCTACACCTTC.

The rearrangement uses TRBV5-4 and TRBJ2-7; possibly TRBD1 for D (6 bases). The germline V gene encodes CDR1 SGHNT and CDR2 YYREEE (reference sequence). This CDR3 has 15 amino acids. Trimming removed 2 bases at V and 3 bases at J, with 15 bases between. The CDR3 DNA is TGTGCCAGCAGCTTTCCAACGACAGGAAACTACGAGCAGTACTTC. This encodes CASSFPTTGNYEQYF.

The rearrangement uses TRBV30 and TRBJ1-5; a possible D gene is TRBD1 (5 bases). Deletions cut 3 bases from V and 10 bases from J, with 16 bases between. The length of the CDR3 is 13 residues. Germline lookup yields CDR1 GTSNPN and CDR2 SVGIG (reference sequence). The CDR3 coding sequence is TGTGCCTGGAGCGGAAGGGGTAATATACCCCAGCATTTT. As protein: CAWSGRGNIPQHF.

The chain carries TRBV5-1 and TRBJ1-1, with D maybe TRBD1 (6 bases). V lost 3 bases to trimming and J lost 1 base, with 16 bases between them. Germline CDR1 and CDR2: SGHRS and YFSETQ. The CDR3 loop spans 16 amino acids. CDR3 nucleotides: TGCGCCAGCAGCTCGTTGTCGGGACAAACGAACACTGAAGCTTTCTTT. It yields the protein CASSSLSGQTNTEAFF.

The chain uses TRBV11-2 and TRBJ2-7; a weak D match, TRBD1 (5 bases). This CDR3 region has 14 residues. Trimming left V 5 bases short and J 0 bases short, with 11 bases between. Germline CDR1 and CDR2: SGHAT and FQNNGV. The chain's CDR3 is CASSQDTSSYEQYF. The CDR3 region has the DNA TGTGCCAGCAGCCAGGACACCAGCTCCTACGAGCAGTACTTC.